The 26 T cell receptor beta chains reported below all come from one sample, sequenced in a study of cytomegalovirus exposure and HLA in healthy donors. PCR amplification relied on 60 Vbeta primers (plus 13 Jbeta primers). This table comes from immunoSEQ multiplex PCR, and its TCRdb copy is limited to in-frame clones, with some not included. The repertoire holds about 130,000 clones, with approximately 80% as singletons. The sequencing input was PBMCs. These receptors were collected from a man younger than 35 in good health and CMV-seronegative.

This chain links TRBV6-5 with TRBJ1-2; TRBD1 matches 9 bases. The CDR3 is made up of 13 amino acids. The germline CDR1 and CDR2 sequences are MNHEY and SVGAGI. With 4 bases clipped from V and 8 bases from J, the junction kept 5 bases outside the gene matches. Here the CDR3 DNA reads TGTGCCAGCAGTTTGGGACAGGGTCGAGGCTACACCTTC. Translated: CASSLGQGRGYTF.

The chain couples TRBV4-1 to TRBJ1-3; no clear D gene. The CDR3 has 15 amino acids. Germline-derived CDR1 and CDR2 are MGHRA and YSYEKL. Trimming removed 0 bases at V and 8 bases at J, with 14 bases between. CDR3 nucleotides: TGCGCCAGCAGCCAAGAAGTTCTCGGGGTTGACACCATATATTTT. Its protein is CASSQEVLGVDTIYF.

The chain uses TRBV5-1 and TRBJ2-3; 7 nucleotides match TRBD2. There are 16 residues in the CDR3. V trimming: 2 bases; J trimming: 1 base; junction bases outside the gene matches: 7. The germline gives CDR1 SGHRS, CDR2 YFSETQ. As DNA, the CDR3 is TGCGCCAGCAGCTTCGCTAGCGGTTTTGGCACAGATACGCAGTATTTT. Protein sequence: CASSFASGFGTDTQYF.

This clone was observed once. The rearrangement uses TRBV20-1 and TRBJ2-1; D is possibly TRBD1 (5 bases). Trimming pared 6 bases from V and 6 bases from J, leaving 9 bases between. CDR1 and CDR2 (germline): DFQATT, SNEGSKA (reference sequence). The CDR3 runs to 11 residues. The CDR3 is CSALRGNEQFF. In DNA, the CDR3 is TGCAGTGCCCTAAGGGGCAATGAGCAGTTCTTC.

This clone was observed once. The chain combines TRBV7-2 with TRBJ2-7; TRBD1 is a possible D gene (5 bases). The CDR3 covers 13 residues. Germline V CDR1 and CDR2: SGHTA, FQGNSA. The ends were cut back, 5 bases at V and 5 bases at J, with 13 bases in the middle. The CDR3 bases are TGTGCCAGCAGCGCCGCCAGGGCCAACGAGCAGTACTTC. Protein product: CASSAARANEQYF. The full variable domain, completed using reference TRBV7-2 and TRBJ2-7, is GAGVSQSPSNKVTEKGKDVELRCDPISGHTALYWYRQSLGQGLEFLIYFQGNSAPDKSGLPSDRFSAERTGGSVSTLTIQRTQQEDSAVYLCASSAARANEQYFGPGTRLTVT.

The chain links TRBV9 to TRBJ2-7; tentatively, D is TRBD2 (5 bases). Germline V gene sequence: CDR1 SGDLS, CDR2 YYNGEE. CDR3 length: 16 amino acids. Trimming removed 4 bases at V and 2 bases at J, with 19 bases between. The CDR3 DNA follows: TGTGCCAGCAGCCCCGGGGTAGGGAGAGGAACCTACGAGCAGTACTTC. This codes for CASSPGVGRGTYEQYF.

A single count supports this clone. V gene TRBV7-9 combines with J gene TRBJ2-7, with 10 bases aligning to TRBD1. Unmatched junction bases numbered 8, after V lost 2 bases and J lost 7 bases. Per the germline V gene, CDR1 is SEHNR and CDR2 is FQNEAQ (reference sequence). The CDR3 is 15 amino acids. This chain's CDR3 is CASSLPGQGMGEQYF. The CDR3 nucleotides read TGTGCCAGCAGCTTACCGGGACAGGGGATGGGGGAGCAGTACTTC.

The chain couples TRBV20-1 to TRBJ1-6; no firm D call. Trimming cost V 6 bases and J 10 bases, with 10 bases left between them. The CDR3 runs to 11 residues. Per germline, CDR1 DFQATT and CDR2 SNEGSKA (reference sequence). The CDR3: CSASGYSPLHF. The CDR3 DNA reads TGCAGTGCCTCGGGATACTCACCCCTCCACTTT.

The chain uses TRBV9 and TRBJ2-3; 8 bases are shared with TRBD1. This CDR3 is 15 amino acids long. V gave up 3 bases and J gave up 0 bases; unmatched junction bases: 3. CDR1 is SGDLS and CDR2 is YYNGEE in the germline V gene. CDR3 in amino acids: CASSGTGISTDTQYF. In DNA, the CDR3 is TGTGCCAGCAGCGGGACAGGGATAAGCACAGATACGCAGTATTTT.

V gene TRBV10-3 combines with J gene TRBJ2-7, with 9 bases aligning to TRBD1. The V and J ends lost 8 bases and 5 bases, in that order; junction bases with no gene match: 10. Germline V lookup: CDR1 ENHRY, CDR2 SYGVKD. CDR3 length: 14 residues. The CDR3 sequence: CAIPARTGANEQYF. CDR3 nucleotide sequence: TGTGCCATCCCCGCGAGGACAGGGGCCAACGAGCAGTACTTC.

The chain uses TRBV6-1 and TRBJ1-6, with a possible D match to TRBD1 (6 bases). This CDR3 region has 16 residues. Germline V gives CDR1 MNHNS, CDR2 SASEGT. Deletions cut 2 bases from V and 10 bases from J, with 18 bases between. Here the CDR3 DNA reads TGTGCCAGCAGTGAAAGCAGGGGCGGACGTCGGTCACCCCTCCACTTT. It codes for CASSESRGGRRSPLHF.

The gene calls are TRBV10-3 and TRBJ1-5; D gene unclear. V was trimmed by 0 bases and J by 3 bases, leaving 6 bases between them. Germline V gives CDR1 ENHRY, CDR2 SYGVKD. CDR3 length equals 14 residues. CDR3 coding DNA: TGTGCCATCAGTGAGTCGGCCAACAATCAGCCCCAGCATTTT. Its translation is CAISESANNQPQHF.

The rearrangement uses TRBV5-4 and TRBJ2-3, with 8 positions matching TRBD2. V trimming: 4 bases; J trimming: 1 base; junction bases outside the gene matches: 8. Germline lookup yields CDR1 SGHNT and CDR2 YYREEE (reference sequence). The CDR3 runs 16 residues. The DNA of the CDR3 is TGTGCCAGCAGCGTACCTCGAGCGGGAGGCACAGATACGCAGTATTTT. Protein: CASSVPRAGGTDTQYF.

The chain joins TRBV2 to TRBJ1-5, with D possibly TRBD1 on 6 matching bases. This CDR3 is built from 14 residues. Germline V CDR1 and CDR2: SNHLY, FYNNEI. V lost 8 bases, J lost 0 bases, and 11 bases lay in between. The CDR3 bases are TGTGCCAGCGGGCTGGACAGTAGCAATCAGCCCCAGCATTTT. This gives the protein CASGLDSSNQPQHF.

CDR3 sequence: CASSSGVGFSYEQYF. The CDR3, as DNA: TGTGCCAGCAGCTCAGGGGTGGGGTTTTCCTACGAGCAGTACTTC. The V and J genes are TRBV27 and TRBJ2-7; a weak D match, TRBD1 (6 bases). V lost 6 bases and J lost 1, with 16 bases in between. The CDR3 loop spans 15 amino acids. Germline lookup yields CDR1 MNHEY and CDR2 SMNVEV (reference sequence).

This clone was recorded only once. This chain links TRBV6-1 with TRBJ1-1, with D perhaps TRBD1 (6 bases). Germline values: CDR1 MNHNS, CDR2 SASEGT. The CDR3 extends over 14 amino acids. Trimming took 7 bases from V and 0 from J, leaving 12 bases between them. The CDR3 loop is CASTSGHLNTEAFF. The CDR3 region has the DNA TGTGCCAGCACTTCGGGACACTTGAACACTGAAGCTTTCTTT.

CDR3 DNA: TGTGCCTGGGCCCCGGGACAGCCCTATGGCTACACCTTC. This translates into CAWAPGQPYGYTF. The rearrangement uses TRBV30 and TRBJ1-2; 7 positions match TRBD1. Germline V CDR1 and CDR2: GTSNPN, SVGIG (reference sequence). The CDR3 totals 13 residues. Trimming removed 5 bases from V and 4 bases from J; junction bases left unmatched: 7.

The sample holds a few counts of this clone. V and J are TRBV27 and TRBJ1-5, with 7 nucleotides matching TRBD1. J was trimmed by 0 bases and V by 4 bases; bases with no gene match: 6. The CDR3 is made up of 16 amino acids. Germline V lookup: CDR1 MNHEY, CDR2 SMNVEV (reference sequence). The CDR3: CASSSGQANSNQPQHF. The CDR3 DNA follows: TGTGCCAGCAGTTCCGGACAGGCGAATAGCAATCAGCCCCAGCATTTT.

This chain joins TRBV7-2 and TRBJ2-7, with TRBD2 identical over 14 bases. CDR1 is SGHTA and CDR2 is FQGNSA in the germline V gene. With 5 bases clipped from V and 6 bases from J, the junction kept 12 bases outside the gene matches. The CDR3 totals 17 residues. The CDR3 reads CASSVTGTSGGSIEQYF. The CDR3 DNA reads TGTGCCAGCAGCGTAACCGGGACTAGCGGGGGTTCCATCGAGCAGTACTTC.

Written as DNA, the CDR3 is TGTGCCTGGAGTTCTTGGGACAGGGGGGCTAACACTGAAGCTTTCTTT. This encodes CAWSSWDRGANTEAFF. The chain recombines TRBV30 with TRBJ1-1, with 11 nucleotides matching TRBD1. The CDR3 is made up of 16 amino acids. Germline V gives CDR1 GTSNPN, CDR2 SVGIG (reference sequence). The ends lost 2 bases at V and 2 bases at J; junction bases unmatched: 7.

This clone was seen more than once but under ten times. This rearrangement joins TRBV7-9 to TRBJ1-1; unclear D gene. Germline V gene data show CDR1 as SEHNR and CDR2 as FQNEAQ (reference sequence). The CDR3 loop spans 13 amino acids. With 5 bases removed from V and 4 bases from J, the gap between germline ends came to 11 bases. CDR3 nucleotide sequence: TGTGCCAGCAGCCCACAAGTCACCACTGAAGCTTTCTTT. Translated, it gives CASSPQVTTEAFF.

This chain connects TRBV9 to TRBJ1-5; 7 positions agree with TRBD1. Germline CDR1 is SGDLS and CDR2 is YYNGEE. CDR3 length: 15 residues. V gave up 2 bases and J gave up 7 bases; unmatched junction bases: 9. The CDR3 reads CASSVGDREGQPQHF. The CDR3 region has the DNA TGTGCCAGCAGCGTTGGGGACAGAGAGGGACAGCCCCAGCATTTT.

CDR3 nucleotide sequence: TGTGCCAGCGAACCGCGTTTGATGAACACTGAAGCTTTCTTT. Its protein product is CASEPRLMNTEAFF. The V call is TRBV28, the J call TRBJ1-1; D remains ambiguous. The CDR3 loop spans 14 amino acids. CDR1 and CDR2 (germline): MDHEN, SYDVKM. V lost 8 bases, J lost 0 bases, and 13 bases lay in between.

This chain joins TRBV9 and TRBJ2-7; 8 bases match TRBD2. V lost 0 bases, J lost 0 bases, and 2 bases stayed unmatched. The CDR3 spans 15 residues. The germline V gene encodes CDR1 SGDLS and CDR2 YYNGEE. The CDR3 nucleotides read TGTGCCAGCAGCGTAGGCGGGGGGAACTCCTACGAGCAGTACTTC. This sequence encodes CASSVGGGNSYEQYF.

The chain employs TRBV7-2 and TRBJ2-7, with D possibly being TRBD1 (6 bases). This CDR3 region has 15 residues. Trimming left V 3 bases short and J 3 bases short, with 15 bases between. Germline CDR1 SGHTA, CDR2 FQGNSA. The CDR3 loop reads CASSFWMGASYEQYF. The CDR3, as DNA: TGTGCCAGCAGCTTTTGGATGGGGGCGAGCTACGAGCAGTACTTC.

The chain joins TRBV6-4 to TRBJ1-1; no clear D. The CDR3 has 14 amino acids. The germline gives CDR1 MRHNA, CDR2 SNTAGT. V lost 5 bases and J 5 bases, leaving 15 bases between the germline ends. The CDR3 region is CASSPSGGRTEAFF. The CDR3 nucleotides read TGTGCCAGCAGTCCCTCTGGAGGGCGAACTGAAGCTTTCTTT.